A selection of T cell receptor beta chains follows, all from one sample in a study of T cell changes during pregnancy in multiple sclerosis. Clones were sequenced by immunoSEQ multiplex PCR, and TCRdb holds only the in-frame ones, with some missing. The sample carries 80,000 or so clones, roughly nine tenths recorded once. The sample was peripheral blood, taken before pregnancy. The source of these receptors is a female donor with multiple sclerosis, enrolled in a pregnancy study. Each CDR3 is given with its conserved first and last residue. D genes are given only for firm matches. Not every row has a clone size; where given, it reads once, few, many or a size class.

>-|TRBV27|TRBJ2-1|once
TGTGCCAGCAGCGTCCTACAGGGATTTGAGCAGTTCTTC
CASSVLQGFEQFF
>TRBD2|TRBV30|TRBJ2-4|-
TGTGCCTGGAGTAGACTAGCGGGGATTGACATTCAGTACTTC
CAWSRLAGIDIQYF
>TRBD1|TRBV12-5|TRBJ2-2|-
TGTGCTAGTGGGGTGGGACAGTACACCGGGGAGCTGTTTTTT
CASGVGQYTGELFF
>-|TRBV5-4|TRBJ2-5|once
TGTGCCAGCAGCTTGGACAGGTCGGAGACCCAGTACTTC
CASSLDRSETQYF
>TRBD1|TRBV5-4|TRBJ1-2|-
TGTGCCAGCAGCGAGCGACAGGGGGCTTATGGCTACACCTTC
CASSERQGAYGYTF
>-|TRBV6-6|TRBJ1-1|-
TGTGCCAGCGCCCTCCCCGGGGTCACTGAAGCTTTCTTT
CASALPGVTEAFF
>TRBD1|TRBV2|TRBJ1-1|-
TGTGCCACTCCCTCCGGGCGTGGGGACAGGGTAAGAGCGGCCTTCACTGAAGCTTTCTTT
CATPSGRGDRVRAAFTEAFF
>-|TRBV6-6|TRBJ1-1|-
TGTGCCAGCAGTTACTCGACAGTCAGGGGAAAGCCTGAAGCTTTCTTT
CASSYSTVRGKPEAFF
>TRBD1|TRBV6-5|TRBJ1-1|-
TGTGCCAGCAGTTACCCGGGGACAGAGGACACTGAAGCTTTCTTT
CASSYPGTEDTEAFF
>TRBD1|TRBV5-1|TRBJ1-3|once
TGCGCCAGCAGCCCGACAGGGGTTAAGGGTGGAAACACCATATATTTT
CASSPTGVKGGNTIYF
>-|TRBV5-4|TRBJ1-5|-
TGTGCCAGCAGCTTAGGCGGGAACAGCAATCAGCCCCAGCATTTT
CASSLGGNSNQPQHF
>TRBD2|TRBV6-4|TRBJ2-3|-
TGTGCCAGCAGCGGGACTAGCGAAGATACGCAGTATTTT
CASSGTSEDTQYF
>TRBD1|TRBV6-1|TRBJ1-2|-
TGTGCCAGCAGTGCCGACAGGGCCAGGGTTTATGGCTACACCTTC
CASSADRARVYGYTF
>-|TRBV6-1|TRBJ2-5|-
TGTGCCAGCAGTGATGGGAGCCCCTTGGAGACCCAGTACTTC
CASSDGSPLETQYF
>-|TRBV7-9|TRBJ1-2|-
TGTGCCAGCAGACACAGGGCCTCTAACTATGGCTACACCTTC
CASRHRASNYGYTF
>-|TRBV10-1|TRBJ2-2|-
TGCGCCAGCAGTGAGTCATTGGCGGGTACCGGGGAGCTGTTTTTT
CASSESLAGTGELFF
>TRBD2|TRBV5-1|TRBJ2-5|-
TGCGCCAGCCGCCAGAGGACTAGCGGGGGCGTTCCCCAGTACTTC
CASRQRTSGGVPQYF
>TRBD1|TRBV2|TRBJ1-2|once
TGTGCCAGCAGGGACAGGGACAGGGGATCCGATGGCTACACCTTC
CASRDRDRGSDGYTF
>-|TRBV4-2|TRBJ1-4|-
TGTGCCAGCAGCCAAGAGAGGAGGGGTGAAAAACTGTTTTTT
CASSQERRGEKLFF
>TRBD1|TRBV7-3|TRBJ2-5|-
TGTGCCAGCAGCGCGGGACAGGGGGTTTGGTACGAAGAGACCCAGTACTTC
CASSAGQGVWYEETQYF
>-|TRBV5-8|TRBJ2-7|-
TGTGCCGGGACTTTGGGACAGTTCTACGAGCAGTACTTC
CAGTLGQFYEQYF
>-|TRBV6-1|TRBJ2-7|-
TGTGCCTGTCGCCGGGGATCCTACGAGCAGTACTTC
CACRRGSYEQYF
>TRBD1|TRBV25-1|TRBJ1-2|-
TGTTCCCGACGGGACAGGGAGAAAGAATACTATGGCTACACCTTC
CSRRDREKEYYGYTF
>-|TRBV6-5|TRBJ2-1|-
TGTGCCAGCAGTTACTCCCAGGGGAGTGATGAGCAGTTCTTC
CASSYSQGSDEQFF